This TCR beta chain was sequenced for a study of T cell repertoires in cytomegalovirus infection. Study-level information: Public TCR beta signatures marked donors with CMV infection and the matching HLA. Study outcomes and limitations: HLA-C-restricted CMV clonotypes gave the most frequent clonotype in two of eight donors.

TCRdb passed the reads through MiXCR, listing each CDR3 protein once. In the table there are under 95,000 distinct CDR3 sequences, 4% of which are singletons. CDR1 is MDHEN, CDR2 SYDVKM, per germline. The CDR3 contains 13 residues. Trimming took 6 bases from V and 8 from J, leaving 17 bases between them. This clonotype was counted many times. The antigen remains undetermined. The rearrangement uses TRBV28 and TRBJ2-7; D is perhaps TRBD2 (5 bases). Sequencing was done on a sample of PBMCs. The TCR was taken from a human donor in good health (CMV status not recorded). Some clones in this sample may be carry-over from other donors' samples. The CDR3 sequence is CASSPPVSGKQYF. CDR3 DNA sequence: TGTGCCAGCAGCCCCCCCGTCAGCGGCAAGCAGTACTTC.